A single sample gave rise to the 5 T cell receptor beta chains below, sequenced in a study of blood T cell repertoires in COVID-19. The protocol was immunoSEQ multiplex PCR, while the TCRdb copy is restricted to in-frame clones and leaves out a portion. The sample lists over 45,000 clones, approximately 91% occurring once. Sequenced input: peripheral blood. Source of these receptors: a woman aged 60-70 years with active COVID-19.

J is TRBJ2-7 and V is TRBV18; no firm D call. Germline CDR1 KGHSH, CDR2 LQKENI. There are 13 residues in the CDR3. The V gene lost 3 bases and the J gene lost 5 bases, with 11 bases spanning the gap. The CDR3 DNA reads as TGTGCCAGCTCACCCAACTGGAGCGACGAGCAGTACTTC. Encoded protein: CASSPNWSDEQYF.

This CDR3 is CASSTEGTSRYGYTF. The CDR3 coding sequence is TGTGCCAGTAGTACGGAGGGGACCTCTCGCTATGGCTACACCTTC. The J gene is TRBJ1-2, the V gene TRBV19, with TRBD1 as a possible D gene (5 bases). With 4 bases removed from V and 4 bases from J, the gap between germline ends came to 16 bases. This CDR3 is built from 15 residues. Germline CDR1 and CDR2: LNHDA and SQIVND (reference sequence). Drawing the rest from reference TRBV19 and TRBJ1-2, the complete variable domain is DGGITQSPKYLFRKEGQNVTLSCEQNLNHDAMYWYRQDPGQGLRLIYYSQIVNDFQKGDIAEGYSVSREKKESFPLTVTSAQKNPTAFYLCASSTEGTSRYGYTFGSGTRLTVV.

V usage is TRBV4-3 and J usage is TRBJ1-2; D not resolved. The V end lost 1 base, the J end lost 6 bases, and 9 bases lay between the germline ends. Germline loops: CDR1 LGHNA, CDR2 YSLEER. The CDR3 consists of 13 residues. CDR3: CASSQVPGDGYTF. The CDR3 DNA is TGCGCCAGCAGCCAAGTCCCGGGAGATGGCTACACCTTC.

The chain has TRBV10-3 and TRBJ2-1; 8 bases map to TRBD2. V trimming: 6 bases; J trimming: 5 bases; junction bases outside the gene matches: 9. Germline V gene lookup returns CDR1 ENHRY and CDR2 SYGVKD. This CDR3 has 15 amino acids. CDR3 sequence: CAIRLERGRNNEQFF. The CDR3 DNA reads as TGTGCCATCAGACTTGAGCGGGGGCGCAACAATGAGCAGTTCTTC.

V is TRBV27 and J is TRBJ1-6; D ambiguous. Germline V gene lookup returns CDR1 MNHEY and CDR2 SMNVEV (reference sequence). Trimming stripped 3 bases from V and 2 bases from J, with 5 bases between. This CDR3 spans 14 amino acids. The CDR3 is CASSFGPYNSPLHF. CDR3 DNA sequence: TGTGCCAGCAGTTTTGGGCCCTATAATTCACCCCTCCACTTT.